This TCR beta chain was profiled in a study of cytomegalovirus exposure and HLA in healthy donors. General study results and limits: As confirmed in vitro, three CMV-associated chains were specific for CMV antigens. Sequencing depth roughly uniform across donors was assumed in presence/absence analyses. A previous analysis found most TCR beta V segments productive roughly 90% or roughly 30% of the time. Further analysis, carried out later, found HLA-associated TCR beta chains more clonally expanded than equally common other chains.

As concerns this clone: Its specificity is unknown.

Germline CDR1 and CDR2: MNHNS and SASEGT. This CDR3 has 12 residues. Unmatched junction bases numbered 7, after V lost 6 bases and J lost 9 bases. PCR used 60 Vbeta primers and 13 Jbeta primers. Profiling relied on immunoSEQ multiplex PCR, and the TCRdb table lists in-frame clones only, not all of them. The sample comprises about 160,000 clones, 60% to 85% of which are singletons, and around 2.2% rests with the top ten. The chain couples TRBV6-1 to TRBJ2-5; 7 nucleotides align to TRBD2. Source material: PBMCs. The TCR sequence derives from a man aged 50-60 years in good health and CMV-seropositive. The CDR3 DNA is TGTGCCAGCAGGCCCGGACTAGTTGCCCAGTACTTC. This sequence encodes CASRPGLVAQYF.